This is a list of T cell receptor beta chains from one sample in a study of cytomegalovirus exposure and HLA in healthy donors. TCRdb keeps only in-frame clones here, not all; method: immunoSEQ multiplex PCR. This sample yields 90,000 to 120,000 clones, of which less than 80% are seen a single time; 3.5% to 4% belongs to the top ten. Sequencing was carried out using PBMCs. These receptors were obtained from a man aged 30 to 45 in good health and CMV-seropositive. Both conserved end residues are part of each CDR3. A D gene is named only where the DNA matches it firmly. For some rows the clone size is stated as once, few or many, or as a class when expanded; others skip it.

>TRBJ2-7|-|TRBD2|TRBV2
TGTGCCAGCAGTGAAGCGGCCTTACTAGCGGGGGGCCACTACGAGCAGTACTTC
CASSEAALLAGGHYEQYF
>TRBJ2-3|few|-|TRBV9
TGTGCCAGCAGCGTAGAAGCGTTAACAGATACGCAGTATTTT
CASSVEALTDTQYF
>TRBJ1-1|-|-|TRBV11-3
TGTGCCAGCAGCTTTAATACTGAAGCTTTCTTT
CASSFNTEAFF
>TRBJ1-6|few|TRBD1|TRBV10-3
TGTGCCATTGGGACAGGGAACTCACCCCTCCACTTT
CAIGTGNSPLHF
>TRBJ1-2|few|-|TRBV13
TGTGCCAGCACTCTAAGGGGATTTTATGGCTACACCTTC
CASTLRGFYGYTF
>TRBJ2-2|-|-|TRBV15
TGTGCCACCAGCTCCGGGGAGAACACCGGGGAGCTGTTTTTT
CATSSGENTGELFF
>TRBJ1-3|-|-|TRBV6-5
TGTGCCAGCAGTCCCCCTTTAGCCTCTGGAAACACCATATATTTT
CASSPPLASGNTIYF
>TRBJ1-2|-|-|TRBV4-2
TGTGCCAGCAGCCAAGCCCCCACAGCGGAGTATGGCTACACCTTC
CASSQAPTAEYGYTF
>TRBJ2-7|few|-|TRBV4-2
TGTGCCAGCAGCCAGGGTAGGGGCGAGCAGTACTTC
CASSQGRGEQYF
>TRBJ1-2|-|TRBD1|TRBV15
TGTGCCACCAGCAGCGGGACAGGGGCCTATGGCTACACCTTC
CATSSGTGAYGYTF
>TRBJ1-2|-|TRBD1|TRBV5-1
TGCGCCAGCAGCCAGACAGGGTTTGATGTCTACACCTTC
CASSQTGFDVYTF
>TRBJ1-1|-|-|TRBV2
TGTGCCAGCAGTTGGACATCACCCCGAGAAGAAGCTTTCTTT
CASSWTSPREEAFF
>TRBJ2-2|-|TRBD1|TRBV5-1
TGCGCCAGCAGCTTACAGGGGGCTGGTGGCACCGGGGAGCTGTTTTTT
CASSLQGAGGTGELFF
>TRBJ2-7|once|-|TRBV7-9
TGTTCCAGCAGCCTCGCCTACGAGCAGTACTTC
CSSSLAYEQYF
>TRBJ2-7|-|TRBD2|TRBV19
TGTGCCAGTAGTCTCAAGGGACTAGCGGGGTATTACGAGCAGTACTTC
CASSLKGLAGYYEQYF
>TRBJ2-1|-|-|TRBV7-2
TGTGCCAGCAGCTTAGGCCCGAGCTATGAGCAGTTCTTC
CASSLGPSYEQFF
>TRBJ2-6|-|-|TRBV19
TGTGCCAGTAGTATTCAGGGACTCAGCCCTGGGGCCAACGTCCTGACTTTC
CASSIQGLSPGANVLTF
>TRBJ2-1|-|TRBD2|TRBV5-3
TGTGCCAGACTTAGCGGGGTGCACAATGAGCAGTTCTTC
CARLSGVHNEQFF
>TRBJ1-4|-|TRBD1|TRBV18
TGTGCCAGCTACGGACAGGCCAATGAAAAACTGTTTTTT
CASYGQANEKLFF
>TRBJ2-1|-|TRBD2|TRBV7-2
TGTGCCAGCAGCCCTCCGGGACTAGCGGGAGACAATGAGCAGTTCTTC
CASSPPGLAGDNEQFF
>TRBJ2-1|-|TRBD2|TRBV13
TGTGCCAGCAGCTTAGGCGGGGGGTCATACAATGAGCAGTTCTTC
CASSLGGGSYNEQFF
>TRBJ2-7|-|TRBD1|TRBV30
TGTGCCTGGACTGGGACAGATGCCTACGAGCAGTACTTC
CAWTGTDAYEQYF